A single sample gave rise to the 20 T cell receptor beta chains below, sequenced in a study of blood T cells in healthy people across ages. PCR was performed a second time for roughly 7 to 11 cycles using a sample-barcoded 5' primer and a J-beta primer mix. TCRdb passed the 5' RACE reads through MiXCR, listing each CDR3 protein once. The data hold some 1.4 million distinct CDR3 sequences, with around 42% observed a single time. Sequencing used blood. The receptors were gathered from a woman younger than 35 in good health.

This clonotype was observed a handful of times. The V gene is TRBV6-5, the J gene TRBJ2-1; 13 bases agree with TRBD2. The J segment lost 9 bases and the V segment lost 5 bases, leaving 10 bases of the junction unmatched. CDR3 length: 16 residues. CDR1 and CDR2 from the germline V gene are MNHEY and SVGAGI. As DNA, the CDR3 is TGTGCCAGCAGTCAGAGCGGGACTAGCGGGACCGGTGAGCAGTTCTTC. Protein sequence: CASSQSGTSGTGEQFF.

The chain uses TRBV16 and TRBJ2-1, with a weak D call TRBD2 (5 bases). This CDR3 has 13 amino acids. V was pared by 3 bases and J by 7 bases, with 10 bases between. Germline V CDR1 and CDR2: KGHSY, FQNENV. The CDR3 bases are TGTGCCAGCAGCCATGAGGGTTTGAATGAGCAGTTCTTC. As protein: CASSHEGLNEQFF.

The V call is TRBV23-1, the J call TRBJ1-1; D is unresolved. TRBV23-1 is assigned to the ORF class and has an uncertain function. Between the trimmed V and J ends, which lost 0 bases and 1 base, there was a span of 12 bases. There are 16 residues in the CDR3. The CDR3 DNA is TGCGCCAGCAGTCAATCGCGGCGTGACCAGAACACTGAAGCTTTCTTT. Residues: CASSQSRRDQNTEAFF.

The V and J genes are TRBV11-1 and TRBJ1-1, with D perhaps TRBD1 (5 bases). Deletions cut 1 base from V and 0 bases from J, with 33 bases between. The germline V gene encodes CDR1 SGHAT and CDR2 FQDESV (reference sequence). The CDR3 is 23 residues long. As DNA, the CDR3 is TGTGCCAGCAGCTTAGTGTACGTTTCTGGGACCCCTCAGCGGTCTTGGATGAACACTGAAGCTTTCTTT. This gives the protein CASSLVYVSGTPQRSWMNTEAFF.

This clonotype was detected a few times. The rearrangement uses TRBV25-1 and TRBJ2-1; D ambiguous. Germline CDR1 is MGHDK and CDR2 is SYGVNS. V lost 3 bases to trimming and J lost 8 bases, with 11 bases between them. This CDR3 has 13 amino acids. CDR3 coding DNA: TGTGCCAGCAGTGACGTTAGTTCGCATGAGCAGTTCTTC. Translating it yields CASSDVSSHEQFF.

The chain is built from TRBV20-1 and TRBJ2-5; 8 bases align to TRBD1. Germline CDR1 is DFQATT and CDR2 is SNEGSKA (reference sequence). V shed 5 bases and J 5 bases; nucleotides not matched to a gene: 13. This CDR3 region has 15 residues. In DNA form, the CDR3 reads TGCAGTGCTCCACCCGGGACAGGTCCCGCGGAGACCCAGTACTTC. It translates to CSAPPGTGPAETQYF.

The rearrangement links TRBV5-1 to TRBJ2-1; D is undetermined. Gene TRBJ2-7 matches the end of the DNA better, so the J call may be wrong. Germline loops: CDR1 SGHRS, CDR2 YFSETQ. This CDR3 has 19 amino acids. The CDR3 sequence: CASSSLVSDPLNSYNEQYF. As DNA, the CDR3 is TGCGCCAGCAGCTCGCTTGTGAGCGACCCTCTAAACTCCTACAATGAGCAGTACTTC.

V and J are TRBV25-1 and TRBJ2-6; possibly TRBD1 for D (6 bases). Germline lookup yields CDR1 MGHDK and CDR2 SYGVNS. CDR3 length equals 14 residues. CDR3 nucleotides: TGTGCAAACAGGGCCTTGTCTGGGGCCAACGTCCTGACTTTC. Amino acids: CANRALSGANVLTF. Full variable domain (outside the CDR3, taken from reference TRBV25-1 and TRBJ2-6): EADIYQTPRYLVIGTGKKITLECSQTMGHDKMYWYQQDPGMELHLIHYSYGVNSTEKGDLSSESTVSRIRTEHFPLTLESARPSHTSQYLCANRALSGANVLTFGAGSRLTVL.

The V call is TRBV3-1, the J call TRBJ2-5; D tentatively fits TRBD1 or TRBD2 (5 bases each). CDR1 LGHDT and CDR2 YNNKEL come from the germline V gene (reference sequence). V was pared by 1 base and J by 2 bases, with 14 bases between. The length of the CDR3 is 16 residues. CDR3 loop: CASSQGWGTGQETQYF. As DNA, the CDR3 is TGTGCCAGCAGCCAAGGATGGGGGACGGGGCAAGAGACCCAGTACTTC.

This clonotype was seen a handful of times. The chain links TRBV5-7 to TRBJ2-5; D call uncertain. TRBV5-7 is flagged as an ORF with uncertain function. The length of the CDR3 is 11 residues. The germline V and J ends were trimmed by 5 bases and 5 bases, with 7 bases remaining between them. The CDR3 nucleotides are TGTGCCAGCAGGGACGAGGAGACCCAGTACTTC. It translates to CASRDEETQYF.

This chain connects TRBV5-1 to TRBJ1-1; 8 bases line up with TRBD1. Germline lookup yields CDR1 SGHRS and CDR2 YFSETQ. The CDR3 covers 14 residues. The ends lost 4 bases at V and 5 bases at J; junction bases unmatched: 7. CDR3 nucleotides: TGCGCCAGCAGCACCCGACAGGGGCCAACTGAAGCTTTCTTT. It specifies CASSTRQGPTEAFF. Looking up the rest from reference TRBV5-1 and TRBJ1-1 gives the full variable domain: KAGVTQTPRYLIKTRGQQVTLSCSPISGHRSVSWYQQTPGQGLQFLFEYFSETQRNKGNFPGRFSGRQFSNSRSEMNVSTLELGDSALYLCASSTRQGPTEAFFGQGTRLTVV.

This clonotype was detected only a few times. The chain has TRBV7-9 and TRBJ2-5, with D possibly called TRBD1 or TRBD2 (6 bases each). TRBJ2-7 explains the end of the DNA better; the J call may be wrong. This CDR3 comprises 15 residues. Germline V gene lookup returns CDR1 SEHNR and CDR2 FQNEAQ (reference sequence). CDR3 amino acids: CASIQKGGQTYEQYF. In nucleotides, the CDR3 is TGTGCCAGCATCCAAAAGGGGGGCCAAACCTACGAGCAGTACTTC.

Here the CDR3 DNA reads TGTGCCAGCAGCAAGACAGGGACTCTACGCGAGCAGTACTTC. This codes for CASSKTGTLREQYF. The chain employs TRBV7-6 and TRBJ2-5; perhaps TRBD1 as D (7 bases). The J call may be in error: the DNA end matches TRBJ2-7 better. The CDR3 is 14 amino acids. Germline values: CDR1 SGHVS, CDR2 FNYEAQ.

The chain carries TRBV30 and TRBJ2-1; 10 bases match TRBD1. CDR1 and CDR2 from the germline V gene are GTSNPN and SVGIG (reference sequence). V lost 1 base and J lost 5; bases outside the gene matches: 11. This CDR3 has 17 amino acids. CDR3 nucleotide sequence: TGTGCCTGGAGTGGGCAAACGGGACAGGGGAAAAACAATGAGCAGTTCTTC. Its translation is CAWSGQTGQGKNNEQFF. Together with reference TRBV30 and TRBJ2-1, the CDR3 gives the full variable domain: SQTIHQWPATLVQPVGSPLSLECTVEGTSNPNLYWYRQAAGRGLQLLFYSVGIGQISSEVPQNLSASRPQDRQFILSSKKLLLSDSGFYLCAWSGQTGQGKNNEQFFGPGTRLTVL.

The chain joins TRBV15 to TRBJ2-7; weak D call: TRBD2 (6 bases). The CDR3 covers 14 residues. Germline V lookup: CDR1 LNHNV, CDR2 YYDKDF (reference sequence). V dropped 3 bases and J dropped 0 bases, with 9 bases sitting between them. CDR3 nucleotide sequence: TGTGCCACCAGCAGTGTAGCGGACTCCTACGAGCAGTACTTC. Translating it yields CATSSVADSYEQYF.

This chain connects TRBV5-1 to TRBJ1-2; D call uncertain. The V gene's germline CDR1 is SGHRS and CDR2 YFSETQ. The CDR3 runs 14 residues. The V end lost 0 bases, the J end lost 2 bases, and 8 bases lay between the germline ends. CDR3 amino acids: CASSLENSNYGYTF. The CDR3 coding sequence is TGCGCCAGCAGCTTGGAAAACAGCAACTATGGCTACACCTTC.

The chain combines TRBV12-3 or TRBV12-4 with TRBJ2-3; D gene unclear. The CDR3 contains 15 residues. V lost 5 bases to trimming and J lost 0 bases, with 12 bases between them. CDR3 nucleotides: TGTGCCAGCAGTGTCCTAGACCCTAGCACAGATACGCAGTATTTT. This gives the protein CASSVLDPSTDTQYF.

The chain combines TRBV20-1 with TRBJ1-4; 7 nucleotides match TRBD1. The CDR3 loop spans 13 amino acids. CDR1 is DFQATT and CDR2 is SNEGSKA in the germline V gene (reference sequence). V dropped 5 bases and J dropped 8; count of bases not matched to a gene: 8. The CDR3: CSAPWTGREKLFF. In nucleotides, the CDR3 is TGCAGTGCTCCCTGGACAGGAAGGGAAAAACTGTTTTTT.

The DNA for the CDR3 is TGTGCCAGCAGTTTGGCTATTGGGGAGCAGCCCCAGCATTTT. This codes for CASSLAIGEQPQHF. The chain recombines TRBV12-3 or TRBV12-4 with TRBJ1-5; no clear D. V was clipped by 3 bases and J by 7 bases, with 13 bases between them. The CDR3 covers 14 residues.

The rearrangement joins TRBV5-1 to TRBJ2-1; 10 bases agree with TRBD1. The CDR3 runs 15 residues. The V gene end was trimmed by 0 bases and the J gene end by 7 bases; junction bases not matched to a gene: 4. The V gene's germline CDR1 is SGHRS and CDR2 YFSETQ. The CDR3 DNA sequence: TGCGCCAGCAGCTTGGGTGGGGACAGGGGTAATGAGCAGTTCTTC. Translating gives CASSLGGDRGNEQFF.